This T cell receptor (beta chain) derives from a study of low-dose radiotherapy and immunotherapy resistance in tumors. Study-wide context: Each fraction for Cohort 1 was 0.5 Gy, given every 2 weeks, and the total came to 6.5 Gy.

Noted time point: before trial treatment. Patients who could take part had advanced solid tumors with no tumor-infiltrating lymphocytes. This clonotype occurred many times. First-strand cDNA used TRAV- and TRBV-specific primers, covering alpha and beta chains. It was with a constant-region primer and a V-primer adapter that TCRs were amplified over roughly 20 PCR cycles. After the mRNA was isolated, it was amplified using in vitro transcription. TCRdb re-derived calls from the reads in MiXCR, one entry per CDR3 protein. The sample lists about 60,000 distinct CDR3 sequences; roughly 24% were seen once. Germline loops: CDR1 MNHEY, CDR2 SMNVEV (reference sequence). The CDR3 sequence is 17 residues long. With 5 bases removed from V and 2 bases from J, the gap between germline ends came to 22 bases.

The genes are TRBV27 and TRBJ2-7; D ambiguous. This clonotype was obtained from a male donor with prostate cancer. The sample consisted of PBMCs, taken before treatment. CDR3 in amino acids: CASSLQYSEKLPYEQYF. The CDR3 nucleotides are TGTGCCAGCAGTCTCCAGTACAGCGAAAAACTTCCCTACGAGCAGTACTTC.